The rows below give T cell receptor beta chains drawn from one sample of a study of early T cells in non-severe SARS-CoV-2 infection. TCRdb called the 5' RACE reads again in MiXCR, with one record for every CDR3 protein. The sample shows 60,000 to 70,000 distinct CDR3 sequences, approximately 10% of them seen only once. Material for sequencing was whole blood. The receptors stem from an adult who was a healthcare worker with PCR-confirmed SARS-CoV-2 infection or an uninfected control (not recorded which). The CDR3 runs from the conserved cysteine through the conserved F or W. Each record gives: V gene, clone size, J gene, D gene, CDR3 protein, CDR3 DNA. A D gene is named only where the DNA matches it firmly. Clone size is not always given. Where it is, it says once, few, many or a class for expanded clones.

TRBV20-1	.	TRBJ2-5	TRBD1	CSARGTGIETQYF	TGCAGTGCTAGAGGGACAGGGATAGAGACCCAGTACTTC
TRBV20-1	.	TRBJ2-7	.	CSAPGEYEQYF	TGCAGTGCCCCGGGAGAATACGAGCAGTACTTC
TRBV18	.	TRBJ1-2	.	CASSQLNGYTF	TGTGCCAGCTCGCAGCTGAATGGCTACACCTTC
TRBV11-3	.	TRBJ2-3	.	CASSETLGTTDTQYF	TGTGCCAGCAGCGAAACGTTAGGGACCACAGATACGCAGTATTTT
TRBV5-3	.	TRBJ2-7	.	CARSLTPWGSGTYYEQYF	TGTGCCAGAAGCTTGACCCCTTGGGGGAGCGGAACTTACTACGAGCAGTACTTC
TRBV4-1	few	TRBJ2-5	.	CASSQEEQGRAQYF	TGCGCCAGCAGCCAAGAGGAGCAGGGAAGGGCCCAGTACTTC
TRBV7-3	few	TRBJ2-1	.	CASSADYNEQFF	TGTGCCAGCAGCGCGGACTACAATGAGCAGTTCTTC
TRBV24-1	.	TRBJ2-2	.	CATSDLAKGNTGELFF	TGTGCCACCAGTGATTTGGCGAAAGGGAACACCGGGGAGCTGTTTTTT
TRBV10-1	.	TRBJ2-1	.	CASSESRTIIRFLSSYNEQFF	TGCGCCAGCAGTGAGTCGCGGACTATCATTCGATTTTTAAGCTCCTACAATGAGCAGTTCTTC
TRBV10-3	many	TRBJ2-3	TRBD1	CAISPRTGLSTDTQYF	TGTGCCATCAGCCCTCGGACAGGGCTAAGCACAGATACGCAGTATTTT
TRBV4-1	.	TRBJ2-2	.	CASSQDFGAGTGELFF	TGCGCCAGCAGCCAAGATTTTGGCGCGGGAACCGGGGAGCTGTTTTTT
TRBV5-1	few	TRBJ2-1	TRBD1	CASSSRTGMSEQFF	TGCGCCAGCAGCTCCCGGACAGGAATGAGTGAGCAGTTCTTC
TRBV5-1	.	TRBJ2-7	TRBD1	CASSTRDSYEQYF	TGCGCCAGCAGCACCCGGGACAGCTACGAGCAGTACTTC
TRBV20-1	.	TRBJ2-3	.	CSARERRRLAGDTQYF	TGCAGTGCTAGAGAAAGACGGAGATTAGCTGGAGATACGCAGTATTTT
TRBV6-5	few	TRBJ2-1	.	CASSQGSEQFF	TGTGCCAGCAGCCAGGGGAGTGAGCAGTTCTTC